Following are 14 T cell receptor beta chains from one sample sequenced in a study of early T cells in non-severe SARS-CoV-2 infection. TCRdb redid the calling of the 5' RACE reads with MiXCR, one entry per CDR3 protein. The table has about 44,000 distinct CDR3 sequences, 5.5% to 7.5% seen once. The specimen was whole blood, collected at baseline. The receptors come from an adult who was a healthcare worker with PCR-confirmed SARS-CoV-2 infection or an uninfected control (not recorded which).

V is TRBV20-1 and J is TRBJ2-1; tentatively, D is TRBD2 (5 bases). The CDR3 spans 16 residues. The V end lost 2 bases, the J end lost 0 bases, and 14 bases lay between the germline ends. CDR1 DFQATT and CDR2 SNEGSKA come from the germline V gene (reference sequence). The DNA of the CDR3 is TGCAGTGCTAGAAGGTCGAGCCGGGGCTCCTACAATGAGCAGTTCTTC. The encoded protein is CSARRSSRGSYNEQFF.

This clonotype was seen many times. This chain connects TRBV28 to TRBJ2-1; 9 bases are shared with TRBD2. There are 16 residues in the CDR3. Germline-derived CDR1 and CDR2 are MDHEN and SYDVKM. The V segment lost 6 bases and the J segment 4 bases; nucleotides outside the gene matches: 10. The chain's CDR3 is CASRPFSGSAYNEQFF. CDR3 nucleotides: TGTGCCAGCAGACCCTTTAGCGGGAGCGCTTACAATGAGCAGTTCTTC.

At least ten counts were recorded for this clonotype. The chain is built from TRBV2 and TRBJ2-7; D might be TRBD2 (6 bases). The CDR3 loop spans 16 amino acids. Trimming removed 5 bases at V and 2 bases at J, with 19 bases between. Germline V gene data show CDR1 as SNHLY and CDR2 as FYNNEI. As DNA, the CDR3 is TGTGCCAGCAGTCCCTCCCGGACTACCTTCGCCTACGAGCAGTACTTC. Its translation: CASSPSRTTFAYEQYF.

This chain joins TRBV29-1 and TRBJ2-4; unclear D gene. CDR1 is SQVTM, CDR2 ANQGSEA, per germline. V was shortened by 4 bases and J by 10 bases, with 11 bases between the two germline ends. This CDR3 region has 11 residues. As DNA, the CDR3 is TGCAGCGTTGTCCGCCACCAAATTCAGTACTTC. It codes for CSVVRHQIQYF.

Ten or more counts support this clonotype. This chain joins TRBV10-2 and TRBJ2-4; D call uncertain. Trimming cost V 7 bases and J 1 base, with 14 bases left between them. The CDR3 loop spans 15 amino acids. Looked up from germline, CDR1 is WSHSY and CDR2 is SAAADI. As DNA, the CDR3 is TGCGCCAGCACTGGGTCCTCCGTCGCCAAAAACATTCAGTACTTC. Protein sequence: CASTGSSVAKNIQYF.

This clonotype was recorded many times. V and J are TRBV2 and TRBJ1-1; D may be TRBD1 (6 bases). CDR1 and CDR2 (germline): SNHLY, FYNNEI. Trimming removed 3 bases from V and 6 bases from J, with 14 bases in between. This CDR3 is built from 14 residues. The CDR3 loop is CASSEERGSPEAFF. Written as DNA, the CDR3 is TGTGCCAGCAGTGAGGAGAGGGGGTCCCCTGAAGCTTTCTTT.

This chain joins TRBV24-1 and TRBJ1-2; the D is unclear. The CDR3 totals 14 residues. Germline lookup yields CDR1 KGHDR and CDR2 SFDVKD. V was trimmed by 4 bases and J by 4 bases, leaving 12 bases between them. The DNA of the CDR3 is TGTGCCACCAGTGAACCGGACTTCCCCTATGGCTACACCTTC. Translated, it gives CATSEPDFPYGYTF.

The V gene is TRBV10-2, the J gene TRBJ2-1, with 9 bases matching TRBD2. Trimming at V came to 6 bases and at J to 0 bases, leaving 6 bases not matched to a gene. Germline lookup yields CDR1 WSHSY and CDR2 SAAADI. The CDR3 is 16 amino acids. The CDR3 spells CASRGRLADSYNEQFF. The CDR3 nucleotides read TGCGCCAGCAGGGGGCGACTAGCGGACTCCTACAATGAGCAGTTCTTC.

This clonotype was picked up many times. CDR3 amino acids: CASSLAWGNEQFF. The CDR3 DNA reads TGTGCCAGCAGCTTGGCCTGGGGAAATGAGCAGTTCTTC. The rearrangement links TRBV5-5 to TRBJ2-1; unclear D gene. Germline CDR1 is SGHKS and CDR2 is YYEKEE (reference sequence). There are 13 residues in the CDR3. V lost 0 bases and J 7 bases, leaving 8 bases between the germline ends.

A few counts support this clonotype. CDR3 nucleotide sequence: TGCGCCAGCAGCCAGGGACGAGCGGGGGCCAACGTCCTGACTTTC. It yields the protein CASSQGRAGANVLTF. The chain recombines TRBV4-1 with TRBJ2-6; possibly TRBD1 or TRBD2 for D (5 bases each). The length of the CDR3 is 15 residues. V was pared by 3 bases and J by 4 bases, with 10 bases between. Germline CDR1 reads MGHRA; CDR2 reads YSYEKL.

This clonotype was picked up many times. The J gene is TRBJ1-5, the V gene TRBV20-1; D possibly corresponds to TRBD1 (6 bases). With 3 bases removed from V and 7 bases from J, the gap between germline ends came to 19 bases. The CDR3 totals 15 residues. The germline gives CDR1 DFQATT, CDR2 SNEGSKA (reference sequence). This chain's CDR3 is CSASTGPGVLQPQHF. The CDR3 DNA sequence: TGCAGTGCTAGTACGGGGCCAGGGGTATTACAGCCCCAGCATTTT.

This clonotype was detected many times. The chain recombines TRBV27 with TRBJ2-7; D is unclear. V was clipped by 2 bases and J by 4 bases, with 15 bases between them. The CDR3 has 15 amino acids. Germline CDR1 and CDR2: MNHEY and SMNVEV (reference sequence). CDR3 loop: CASSLERSARYEQYF. In nucleotides, the CDR3 is TGTGCCAGCAGTTTAGAAAGGTCGGCAAGGTACGAGCAGTACTTC.

The chain links TRBV11-2 to TRBJ2-1; D is uncertain. Deletions cut 6 bases from V and 7 bases from J, with 22 bases between. CDR3 size: 16 residues. Germline CDR1 is SGHAT and CDR2 is FQNNGV. CDR3: CASSPRTALNGNEQFF. CDR3 nucleotides: TGTGCCAGCAGTCCTAGGACCGCCCTCAACGGGAATGAGCAGTTCTTC. Together with reference TRBV11-2 and TRBJ2-1, the CDR3 gives the full variable domain: EAGVAQSPRYKIIEKRQSVAFWCNPISGHATLYWYQQILGQGPKLLIQFQNNGVVDDSQLPKDRFSAERLKGVDSTLKIQPAKLEDSAVYLCASSPRTALNGNEQFFGPGTRLTVL.

This chain links TRBV7-2 with TRBJ1-4, with 7 nucleotides matching TRBD1. This CDR3 has 12 amino acids. Germline CDR1 SGHTA, CDR2 FQGNSA. Losses at the gene ends were 4 bases for V and 8 bases for J; bases not matched to a gene: 1. CDR3 protein: CASSWGQEKLFF. CDR3 nucleotides: TGTGCCAGCAGCTGGGGACAGGAAAAACTGTTTTTT. The full variable domain, completed using reference TRBV7-2 and TRBJ1-4, is GAGVSQSPSNKVTEKGKDVELRCDPISGHTALYWYRQSLGQGLEFLIYFQGNSAPDKSGLPSDRFSAERTGGSVSTLTIQRTQQEDSAVYLCASSWGQEKLFFGSGTQLSVL.